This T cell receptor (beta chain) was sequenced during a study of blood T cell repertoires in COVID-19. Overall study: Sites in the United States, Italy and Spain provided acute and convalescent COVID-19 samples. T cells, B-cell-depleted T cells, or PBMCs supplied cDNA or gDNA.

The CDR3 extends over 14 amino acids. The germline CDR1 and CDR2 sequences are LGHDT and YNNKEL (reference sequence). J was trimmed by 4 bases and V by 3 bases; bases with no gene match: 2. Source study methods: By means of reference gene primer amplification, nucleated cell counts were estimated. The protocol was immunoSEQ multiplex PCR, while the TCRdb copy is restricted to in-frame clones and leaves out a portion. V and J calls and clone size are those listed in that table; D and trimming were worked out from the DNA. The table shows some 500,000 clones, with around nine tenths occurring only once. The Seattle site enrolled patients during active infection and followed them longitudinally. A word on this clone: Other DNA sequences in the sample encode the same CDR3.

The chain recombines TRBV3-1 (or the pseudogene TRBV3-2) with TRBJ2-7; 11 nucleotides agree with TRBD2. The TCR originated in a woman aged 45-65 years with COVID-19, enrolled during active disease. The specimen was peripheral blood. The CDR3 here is CASSQGLAAYEQYF. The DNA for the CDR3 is TGTGCCAGCAGCCAGGGACTAGCGGCGTACGAGCAGTACTTC.